Listed below are T cell receptor beta chains from one sample, sequenced in a study of cytomegalovirus exposure and HLA in healthy donors. Data came from immunoSEQ multiplex PCR; TCRdb stores just in-frame clones and leaves some out. This sample has some 150,000 clones, with approximately 86% found just once. Sample: PBMCs. Receptors were obtained from a man between 18 and 35 years old in good health and CMV-seropositive. The CDR3 runs from the conserved cysteine through the conserved F or W. The D gene is left open where the match is weak. Expanded clones get a size class; other rows say once, few or many, or leave the size out.

J	V	size	D	DNA	CDR3
TRBJ2-1	TRBV27	-	-	TGTGCCAGCAGCGTCCTAGAGGGAGACAATGAGCAGTTCTTC	CASSVLEGDNEQFF
TRBJ2-1	TRBV7-3	-	TRBD2	TGTGCCAGCAGCCAGACTAGCGGGAGGAACAATGAGCAGTTCTTC	CASSQTSGRNNEQFF
TRBJ1-1	TRBV6-5	-	TRBD1	TGTGCCAGCAGACCCCATGACAGGGGGACTGAAGCTTTCTTT	CASRPHDRGTEAFF
TRBJ1-1	TRBV6-6	few	-	TGTGCCAGCCTACCGGCCCCGGGAAACACTGAAGCTTTCTTT	CASLPAPGNTEAFF
TRBJ2-7	TRBV28	-	TRBD1	TGTGCCAGCAAACGGGACAGTTACGAGCAGTACTTC	CASKRDSYEQYF
TRBJ2-7	TRBV7-2	many	-	TGTGCCAGCAGCTACCGGGACTCCCCGTACGAGCAGTACTTC	CASSYRDSPYEQYF
TRBJ1-2	TRBV4-1	-	TRBD1	TGCGCCAGCAGCCTTTCCCAACTAACAGGGGGTTCCTATGGCTACACCTTC	CASSLSQLTGGSYGYTF
TRBJ1-1	TRBV4-3	-	-	TGCGCCAGCAGCCAATCTGAGTGGAGGAACACTGAAGCTTTCTTT	CASSQSEWRNTEAFF
TRBJ1-5	TRBV18	-	-	TGTGCCAGCTCACCAGACTCCAATCAGCCCCAGCATTTT	CASSPDSNQPQHF
TRBJ1-4	TRBV30	few	-	TGTGCCTGGAACCAGGGGCTGAATGAAAAACTGTTTTTT	CAWNQGLNEKLFF
TRBJ2-6	TRBV7-2	-	-	TGTGCCAGCAGCTCGCAGATTAAAAGCTCTGGGGCCAACGTCCTGACTTTC	CASSSQIKSSGANVLTF
TRBJ2-7	TRBV7-2	-	TRBD2	TGTGCCAGCAGCTCTCGGGGGGGCGAAGGGATGGAGCAGTACTTC	CASSSRGGEGMEQYF
TRBJ2-1	TRBV12-5	once	-	TGTGCTAGTGGTTTCCCCGACAGAACCCACAATGAGCAGTTCTTC	CASGFPDRTHNEQFF
TRBJ1-2	TRBV10-3	once	-	TGTGCCATCAGTTTGTCTACAGGGAGCTATGGCTACACCTTC	CAISLSTGSYGYTF
TRBJ2-1	TRBV7-3	-	-	TGTGCCAGCAGCTTGACCCGGGATCTGAATGAGCAGTTCTTC	CASSLTRDLNEQFF
TRBJ2-7	TRBV4-2	-	-	TGTGCCAGCAGCCAAGAACTTGCCTACGGGGAGCAGTACTTC	CASSQELAYGEQYF
TRBJ1-3	TRBV27	-	TRBD1	TGTGCCAGCATGAGGGCCTCGGACAGGGTAGGAGACACCATATATTTT	CASMRASDRVGDTIYF
TRBJ2-1	TRBV9	-	-	TGTGCCAGCAGCCTTGTTCGAGGTGAGCAGTTCTTC	CASSLVRGEQFF
TRBJ2-1	TRBV7-9	once	-	TGTGCCAGCAGCTTAGCGGGGGCCGGGTTCAATGAGCAGTTCTTC	CASSLAGAGFNEQFF
TRBJ1-2	TRBV11-1	-	-	TGTGCCAGCAGCTTAGTACCCGGCAGGACTGGCTATGGCTACACCTTC	CASSLVPGRTGYGYTF
TRBJ2-7	TRBV6-5	-	TRBD2	TGTGCCAGCAGTTACGGGACTAGCGGGGTCGGCGAGCAGTACTTC	CASSYGTSGVGEQYF
TRBJ2-7	TRBV27	-	-	TGTGCCAGCAGTTTTAGTGGACTAACCTACGAGCAGTACTTC	CASSFSGLTYEQYF
TRBJ2-7	TRBV7-2	-	TRBD2	TGTGCCAGCAGCTCCTTAGCGGGAGGGGGGGAGCAGTACTTC	CASSSLAGGGEQYF
TRBJ2-7	TRBV5-5	once	TRBD2	TGTGCCAGCAGCCCAGGACTAGCTCGCCACGAGCAGTACTTC	CASSPGLARHEQYF
TRBJ1-6	TRBV5-1	-	-	TGCGCCAGCAGGAATGGACAGATAAATTCACCCCTCCACTTT	CASRNGQINSPLHF
TRBJ1-1	TRBV6-5	-	-	TGTGCCAGCAGTTACTCAGGAGTGATGAACACTGAAGCTTTCTTT	CASSYSGVMNTEAFF
TRBJ2-4	TRBV2	-	-	TGTGCCAGCAGTGGGCCAGCGGTCGGAAACATTCAGTACTTC	CASSGPAVGNIQYF
TRBJ2-5	TRBV7-2	-	TRBD2	TGTGCCAGCAGCGTACGACTAGCGGGGGTTTTGGGAGAGACCCAGTACTTC	CASSVRLAGVLGETQYF
TRBJ1-1	TRBV29-1	-	-	TGCAGCGTTGCGGACACTGAAGCTTTCTTT	CSVADTEAFF
TRBJ1-1	TRBV9	once	-	TGTGCCAGCAGCCAGCACAGGGACACTGAAGCTTTCTTT	CASSQHRDTEAFF
TRBJ2-5	TRBV7-2	-	-	TGTGCCAGCAGCTTGGAAGGGGTGGAGACCCAGTACTTC	CASSLEGVETQYF
TRBJ2-7	TRBV2	few	TRBD2	TGTGCCAGCATAGAGAGAGCGGGGGGGCCTTCCTACGAGCAGTACTTC	CASIERAGGPSYEQYF
TRBJ2-7	TRBV7-2	many	-	TGTGCCAGCAGCTTAGGGGGAGGCCTCGCCTACGAGCAGTACTTC	CASSLGGGLAYEQYF
TRBJ2-2	TRBV21-1	once	-	TGTGCCAGCAGCACGGGACTAGCGACCGACGGGGAGCTGTTTTTT	CASSTGLATDGELFF
TRBJ1-2	TRBV19	-	TRBD1	TGTGCCAGTAGTATTGACAGGGGAAGGCATGGCTACACCTTC	CASSIDRGRHGYTF
TRBJ2-7	TRBV9	once	-	TGTGCCAGCAGCGTGGGCCAGGGGGGTACCTACGAGCAGTACTTC	CASSVGQGGTYEQYF
TRBJ2-7	TRBV7-9	-	-	TGTGCCAGCAGCCCCACTAGGACCTACGAGCAGTACTTC	CASSPTRTYEQYF